The clone carrying this T cell receptor (beta chain) has a count of ten or more. This sample stems from a study of T-cell reconstitution after alpha-beta-depleted transplantation in children. Using unique molecular identifiers, the investigators prepared the TCRbeta library. One entry per CDR3 protein results from TCRdb running MiXCR on the PCR reads. This table holds around 380,000 distinct CDR3 sequences, approximately 10% found once. Trimming left V 6 bases short and J 1 base short, with 12 bases between. The CDR3 covers 14 residues. Germline CDR1 reads ENHRY; CDR2 reads SYGVKD. This sequence joins TRBV10-3 and TRBJ1-1; D possibly corresponds to TRBD1 (6 bases). The material sequenced was PBMCs from the stem cell graft donor, taken from the stem cell graft. This TCR came from a human donor who donated a stem cell graft to a child with acute myeloid leukemia. The CDR3 is CAISVQGSNTEAFF. CDR3 bases: TGTGCCATCAGCGTACAGGGTTCGAACACTGAAGCTTTCTTT.